These 25 T cell receptor beta chains came from one sample sequenced in a study of blood T cell repertoires in COVID-19. Method: immunoSEQ multiplex PCR; TCRdb's copy keeps in-frame clones and lacks some. The profile covers about 34,000 clones, with over 75% appearing a single time and about 16% taken by the ten largest. The sequencing sample was made of peripheral blood. The receptors here all came from a woman aged 55-70 years with active COVID-19.

V usage is TRBV19 and J usage is TRBJ1-2; D is uncertain. This CDR3 has 11 residues. Trimming cost V 3 bases and J 6 bases, with 5 bases left between them. Looked up from germline, CDR1 is LNHDA and CDR2 is SQIVND (reference sequence). The CDR3 nucleotides are TGTGCCAGTAGTATTCAAAATGGCTACACCTTC. Amino acids: CASSIQNGYTF. Full variable domain (remainder filled in from reference TRBV19 and TRBJ1-2): DGGITQSPKYLFRKEGQNVTLSCEQNLNHDAMYWYRQDPGQGLRLIYYSQIVNDFQKGDIAEGYSVSREKKESFPLTVTSAQKNPTAFYLCASSIQNGYTFGSGTRLTVV.

The chain has TRBV6-5 and TRBJ2-5; 7 bases map to TRBD1. CDR3 length: 12 amino acids. V trimming: 6 bases; J trimming: 6 bases; junction bases outside the gene matches: 4. Germline V lookup: CDR1 MNHEY, CDR2 SVGAGI. The CDR3 sequence is CASRTGLKTQYF. DNA of the CDR3: TGTGCCAGCAGGACAGGGCTTAAGACCCAGTACTTC.

This clone is termed medium-sized (0.01 to 0.1%). The rearrangement joins TRBV5-4 to TRBJ1-1; no definite D call. Germline CDR1 and CDR2: SGHNT and YYREEE (reference sequence). This CDR3 is 13 amino acids long. Trimming cost V 0 bases and J 11 bases, with 14 bases left between them. CDR3 protein: CASSLATEGVAFF. The CDR3 DNA sequence: TGTGCCAGCAGCTTGGCCACGGAGGGCGTCGCTTTCTTT.

This clone was observed a few times. V gene TRBV28 combines with J gene TRBJ2-7, with no clear D. The CDR3 is 13 residues long. Deletions cut 7 bases from V and 6 bases from J, with 16 bases between. The V gene's germline CDR1 is MDHEN and CDR2 SYDVKM. CDR3 region: CASNSLRSGEQYF. As DNA, the CDR3 is TGTGCCAGCAACAGCCTCAGGTCTGGCGAGCAGTACTTC. Combining the CDR3 with reference TRBV28 and TRBJ2-7 gives the whole variable domain DVKVTQSSRYLVKRTGEKVFLECVQDMDHENMFWYRQDPGLGLRLIYFSYDVKMKEKGDIPEGYSVSREKKERFSLILESASTNQTSMYLCASNSLRSGEQYFGPGTRLTVT.

The chain has TRBV3-1 (or the pseudogene TRBV3-2) and TRBJ2-1; maybe TRBD1 (6 bases). Trimming took off 1 base at V and 9 bases at J, with 10 bases between the two ends. The CDR3 is 13 amino acids. Germline V lookup: CDR1 LGHDT, CDR2 YNNKEL (reference sequence). The CDR3 protein is CASSQAGVGEQFF. The CDR3 DNA reads as TGTGCCAGCAGCCAAGCAGGGGTGGGTGAGCAGTTCTTC.

J is TRBJ2-7 and V is TRBV7-2; TRBD2 aligns across 7 bases. V lost 7 bases to trimming and J lost 1 base; unmatched junction nucleotides: 13. Germline values: CDR1 SGHTA, CDR2 FQGNSA. The CDR3 sequence is 16 residues long. As DNA, the CDR3 is TGTGCCAGCACCCGGCGGGGGTGGGGAGGGTCCTACGAGCAGTACTTC. This codes for CASTRRGWGGSYEQYF.

The genes are TRBV18 and TRBJ2-2, with 7 bases identical to TRBD1. V shed 1 base and J 6 bases; nucleotides not matched to a gene: 8. In germline, CDR1 is KGHSH, CDR2 LQKENI. The CDR3 spans 16 residues. The CDR3, as DNA: TGTGCCAGCTCACCACGGGACAGTATAATGTCCGGGGAGCTGTTTTTT. Translating it yields CASSPRDSIMSGELFF.

The chain is built from TRBV14 and TRBJ1-2; TRBD1 might be the D (6 bases). This CDR3 comprises 14 residues. Germline CDR1 and CDR2: SGHDN and FVKESK. V was pared by 1 base and J by 4 bases, with 10 bases between. The CDR3 spells CASSQVPTGYGYTF. CDR3 sequence (DNA): TGTGCCAGCAGCCAAGTACCGACAGGCTATGGCTACACCTTC.

The genes are TRBV12-3 or TRBV12-4 and TRBJ1-1; D unclear. This CDR3 is 13 amino acids long. With 6 bases removed from V and 0 bases from J, the gap between germline ends came to 8 bases. CDR3: CASSPSVNTEAFF. CDR3 nucleotide sequence: TGTGCCAGCAGCCCATCAGTGAACACTGAAGCTTTCTTT.

The J gene is TRBJ2-1, the V gene TRBV5-6, with TRBD1 identical over 11 bases. CDR3 size: 14 residues. V gave up 2 bases and J gave up 12 bases; unmatched junction bases: 7. Germline values: CDR1 SGHDT, CDR2 YYEEEE. CDR3 loop: CASSFGQGAGGQFF. The CDR3 nucleotides read TGTGCCAGCAGCTTCGGACAGGGGGCAGGTGGGCAGTTCTTC.

This chain uses TRBV13 with TRBJ1-2; possibly TRBD1 for D (6 bases). The CDR3 contains 13 residues. Trimming took 5 bases from V and 4 from J, leaving 11 bases between them. CDR1 PRHDT and CDR2 FYEKMQ come from the germline V gene (reference sequence). CDR3 DNA sequence: TGTGCCAGCAGCGTCATAGGGGGCTATGGCTACACCTTC. Translated: CASSVIGGYGYTF.

The chain employs TRBV7-9 and TRBJ1-4; the D is unclear. This CDR3 has 14 residues. Trimming took off 3 bases at V and 6 bases at J, with 11 bases between the two ends. CDR1 is SEHNR and CDR2 is FQNEAQ in the germline V gene (reference sequence). The CDR3 coding sequence is TGTGCCAGCAGCTTGAGCGGGCGGTATGAAAAACTGTTTTTT. Translating it yields CASSLSGRYEKLFF.

V usage is TRBV28 and J usage is TRBJ1-5, with D possibly TRBD1 on 5 matching bases. The CDR3 has 15 residues. Germline CDR1 reads MDHEN; CDR2 reads SYDVKM. The germline V and J ends were trimmed by 5 bases and 9 bases, with 20 bases remaining between them. Written as DNA, the CDR3 is TGTGCCAGCAGTCCACCGACAGCCGCAGCATTGCCCCAGCATTTT. Protein product: CASSPPTAAALPQHF.

V is TRBV29-1 and J is TRBJ1-2, with D perhaps matching TRBD1 (6 bases). The CDR3 is 12 residues long. V lost 3 bases to trimming and J lost 4 bases, with 9 bases between them. Germline V lookup: CDR1 SQVTM, CDR2 ANQGSEA. This chain's CDR3 is CSVDQGGYGYTF. The CDR3 DNA is TGCAGCGTTGATCAAGGGGGCTATGGCTACACCTTC. The full variable domain, in which reference TRBV29-1 and TRBJ1-2 provide the parts outside the CDR3, is SAVISQKPSRDICQRGTSLTIQCQVDSQVTMMFWYRQQPGQSLTLIATANQGSEATYESGFVIDKFPISRPNLTFSTLTVSNMSPEDSSIYLCSVDQGGYGYTFGSGTRLTVV.

This clone appeared a few times. V is TRBV24-1 and J is TRBJ2-7; TRBD1 matches at 9 bases. The CDR3 is 16 residues long. Germline CDR1 KGHDR, CDR2 SFDVKD. The J segment lost 9 bases and the V segment lost 4 bases, leaving 15 bases of the junction unmatched. The CDR3: CATSDPTGGPTGGQYF. The CDR3 DNA follows: TGTGCCACCAGTGACCCCACAGGGGGCCCTACAGGAGGGCAGTACTTC.

This chain joins TRBV2 and TRBJ2-5; 7 nucleotides match TRBD1. This CDR3 region has 14 residues. Germline lookup yields CDR1 SNHLY and CDR2 FYNNEI. V lost 8 bases, J lost 0 bases, and 6 bases stayed unmatched. This chain's CDR3 is CASGTGTDQETQYF. Here the CDR3 DNA reads TGTGCCAGCGGAACCGGGACAGACCAAGAGACCCAGTACTTC.

Here the CDR3 reads CASSLRSTGRGRNTIYF. CDR3 coding DNA: TGTGCCAGCAGCTTACGTTCCACCGGCAGGGGAAGAAACACCATATATTTT. The chain joins TRBV7-2 to TRBJ1-3; weak D call: TRBD1 (6 bases). The V gene's germline CDR1 is SGHTA and CDR2 FQGNSA. V dropped 2 bases and J dropped 5 bases, with 19 bases sitting between them. The CDR3 loop spans 17 amino acids. Full variable domain (outside the CDR3, taken from reference TRBV7-2 and TRBJ1-3): GAGVSQSPSNKVTEKGKDVELRCDPISGHTALYWYRQSLGQGLEFLIYFQGNSAPDKSGLPSDRFSAERTGGSVSTLTIQRTQQEDSAVYLCASSLRSTGRGRNTIYFGEGSWLTVV.

The V and J genes are TRBV28 and TRBJ1-4; D may be TRBD1 (5 bases). The CDR3 length is 16 residues. V lost 3 bases and J lost 0, with 11 bases in between. Germline CDR1 is MDHEN and CDR2 is SYDVKM. The CDR3 protein is CASSFGKTATNEKLFF. Written as DNA, the CDR3 is TGTGCCAGCAGTTTTGGCAAGACAGCAACTAATGAAAAACTGTTTTTT.

This clone occurred once. DNA for the CDR3: TGCAGCGTTGAAGGGGCCGGGCTAGCGGGGGGGCGGAACTACAATGAGCAGTTCTTC. The encoded protein is CSVEGAGLAGGRNYNEQFF. This chain joins TRBV29-1 and TRBJ2-1; TRBD2 aligns across 12 bases. The CDR3 has 19 amino acids. J gave up 3 bases and V 1 base, and 13 bases lay outside the gene matches. From germline, CDR1 is SQVTM and CDR2 ANQGSEA.

This clone was seen a handful of times. The chain carries TRBV19 and TRBJ1-2; D is unclear. This CDR3 is built from 17 residues. Trimming cost V 4 bases and J 1 base, with 19 bases left between them. CDR1 and CDR2 from the germline V gene are LNHDA and SQIVND (reference sequence). The CDR3 loop reads CASSTTGVSILNYGYTF. The DNA of the CDR3 is TGTGCCAGTAGTACGACCGGGGTCTCAATCCTTAACTATGGCTACACCTTC.

This clone was detected a few times. This sequence joins TRBV2 and TRBJ2-7; 9 bases match TRBD2. CDR1 is SNHLY and CDR2 is FYNNEI in the germline V gene. This CDR3 is built from 19 residues. V was pared by 1 base and J by 1 base, with 14 bases of the junction left unmatched. The CDR3 reads CASSEGPFLRAGGSYEQYF. In DNA, the CDR3 is TGTGCCAGCAGTGAAGGACCCTTTCTGAGGGCGGGGGGGTCCTACGAGCAGTACTTC.

This clone has more than one count but fewer than ten. This sequence joins TRBV5-1 and TRBJ1-3, with D perhaps TRBD1 (6 bases). Trimming took 5 bases from V and 0 from J, leaving 9 bases between them. Germline CDR1 and CDR2: SGHRS and YFSETQ. The CDR3 extends over 14 amino acids. CDR3 in DNA: TGCGCCAGCAGGGAGGACAGCTCTGGAAACACCATATATTTT. It specifies CASREDSSGNTIYF.

The chain couples TRBV5-6 to TRBJ2-7; possible D gene TRBD1, 5 bases. V lost 2 bases and J lost 1, with 13 bases in between. Germline CDR1 reads SGHDT; CDR2 reads YYEEEE. This CDR3 is 15 amino acids long. CDR3 sequence (DNA): TGTGCCAGCAGCTTTAGGGGAAAGGGGTCCTACGAGCAGTACTTC. Translated: CASSFRGKGSYEQYF.

The rearrangement links TRBV28 to TRBJ2-7, with 10 positions matching TRBD2. This CDR3 contains 16 residues. With 6 bases clipped from V and 4 bases from J, the junction kept 12 bases outside the gene matches. The germline CDR1 and CDR2 sequences are MDHEN and SYDVKM. The CDR3 coding sequence is TGTGCCAGCAGGGGTAGCGGGGGGCCCTACTCTTACGAGCAGTACTTC. Translating it yields CASRGSGGPYSYEQYF.

The CDR3: CASSLDVRGGRGTDTQYF. In nucleotides, the CDR3 is TGCGCCAGCAGCTTGGATGTGCGGGGGGGCCGAGGCACAGATACGCAGTATTTT. The chain links TRBV5-1 to TRBJ2-3; 9 bases are a match to TRBD2. Germline V gives CDR1 SGHRS, CDR2 YFSETQ. The CDR3 runs 18 residues. J gave up 1 base and V 0 bases, and 9 bases lay outside the gene matches.